Given below is one T cell receptor (beta chain) in context. This clonotype was counted between two and nine times. This receptor's antigen is unknown. Base-call qualities are not available, and no considerably larger clone is one nucleotide away. The listed sequencing device is Illumina MiSeq. TCR beta libraries were prepared by quantitative 5'-RACE with molecular barcodes. The published analysis was carried out like this. To identify disease-linked TCR variants, a new computational method was used, one built on a probabilistic model of VDJ rearrangement. The public sequencing data were trimmed at Q25 with fastp and processed into clonotypes with MiXCR by TCRdb, which kept only in-frame beta chains. Here each entry gathers all rows of one CDR3 protein and keeps the most common genes and DNA. For this entry, the V and J calls and clone size follow TCRdb and not the study's own pipeline. Recorded for this sample are more than 25,000 distinct CDR3 sequences; 13% to 15% of them occurred a single time. Less than 45% of the sample goes to the ten largest clones.

The sample originates from a study of CD8 T cells in ankylosing spondylitis (dated by TCRdb to 2015 to 2018). Regarding the research as a whole: The study set out to find disease-linked TCR variants by profiling T cell receptor beta repertoires in ankylosing spondylitis patients and healthy donors. The full study cohort comprised about 24 ankylosing spondylitis patients and about a hundred healthy donors. Samples of peripheral blood were taken, and for ankylosing spondylitis patients, synovial fluid was collected as well.

Broader findings and caveats from the paper: Some of the motif variants had been reported before in the synovial fluid and blood of reactive arthritis patients, a finding that suggests common disease-initiation mechanisms. The disease-linked clones were reported to be significantly enriched in matched synovial fluid samples from ankylosing spondylitis patients. A TCR beta motif made up of fewer than 10 highly homologous amino acid variants appeared to be characteristic of blood from ankylosing spondylitis patients. In peripheral blood, the disease-linked clones were found at relatively low frequencies and had a CD8+ phenotype.

V was cut back by 10 bases and J by 1 base, leaving a gap of 10 bases between them. The cysteine opens and the phenylalanine closes a CDR3 of 13 amino acids. Only CDR3 DNA is held: 39 bases, read in frame from base 1. The sequence was collected from a male donor with ankylosing spondylitis or in good health (not recorded which). Input material: blood. The chain uses TRBV12-3 or TRBV12-4 and TRBJ2-2; the D gene cannot be resolved reliably. For the CDR3, the sequence is CATGQKNTGELFF. The sequenced DNA: TGTGCCACTGGGCAGAAGAACACCGGGGAGCTGTTTTTT.